The present T cell receptor (beta chain) was sequenced within a study of vaccination and CD4 T cells after COVID-19. This CDR3 is 14 amino acids long. Deletions cut 5 bases from V and 3 bases from J, with 10 bases between. Germline CDR1 KGHDR, CDR2 SFDVKD. Treatment of the sample: roughly nine-day PBMC culture with coronavirus spike peptide pools or control peptides (ViraFEST assay). Following expansion of antigen-specific T cells with peptide pools, ViraFEST then sequenced TCRs. Note on this clonotype: Its target is not known.

Researchers used the Oncomine TCR Beta short-read assay to sequence DNA from cultured CD4+ T cells. A single record per CDR3 protein comes from TCRdb applying MiXCR to the PCR reads. The sample lists 15,000 to 20,000 distinct CDR3 sequences, approximately 50% seen once, with 10% in the top ten. The TCR was taken from a human donor who had recovered from COVID-19. This chain connects TRBV24-1 to TRBJ1-5; D gene uncertain. The source was CD4+ T cells from blood, cultured in vitro, collected before SARS-CoV-2 vaccination. Here the CDR3 DNA reads TGTGCCACCAGTGGTATTGGCCCCAATCAGCCCCAGCATTTT. This encodes CATSGIGPNQPQHF.